The present T cell receptor beta chain was sequenced within a study of T-cell memory formation after mild COVID-19. Study-wide results and caveats: Memory sampled before infection contained some responding clones, suggesting cross-reactive memory joined. Clones shrinking between day 15 and 85 showed a balanced CD4/CD8 split, and those that grew later tilted toward CD4+.

Details on this clonotype: The antigen remains undetermined.

CDR3 size: 21 residues. Germline V CDR1 and CDR2: SGHTA, FQGNSA. The V and J ends lost 0 bases and 3 bases, in that order; junction bases with no gene match: 16. One entry per CDR3 protein, called by TCRdb with MiXCR from the 5' RACE reads. Counted here are 350,000 to 450,000 distinct CDR3 sequences, roughly 26% occurring once; the ten biggest clones make up around 8.8%. The chain recombines TRBV7-2 with TRBJ2-1, with 11 bases that match TRBD2. The sequenced sample was PBMCs or a T cell subset sorted from them (not recorded which). This clonotype was obtained from an adult woman who had mild COVID-19 (a few samples of this study predate the infection). Cell type and time point are not known. This chain's CDR3 is CASSLAARLAGPWGFYNEQFF. Here the CDR3 DNA reads TGTGCCAGCAGCTTAGCGGCGAGACTAGCGGGGCCCTGGGGGTTCTACAATGAGCAGTTCTTC.